The clone carrying this T cell receptor beta chain was found many times. Its target is unknown. Time point described: persistent/refractory GD, antithyroid drugs over 5 years with positive TRAb. TCR sequences were obtained from RNA taken from PBMCs. Peripheral blood, around 9.9 milliliters per patient, was collected in EDTA tubes. This specimen belongs to a study of regulatory T cells in long-lasting Graves disease. General study points: There was favoring of TRBV28, TRBJ1-2 and TRBJ2-5 in persistent disease. TCR diversity was lower in persistent Graves' patients (versus newly diagnosed ones). More public clonotypes were shared by persistent patients (approximately 3,000) than by new patients (about 970).

Arm-PCR of CDR3 regions with iRepertoire HTBI primers generated TCR beta libraries. TCRdb fed the multiplex PCR reads into MiXCR, producing one record per CDR3 protein. This table has roughly 500,000 distinct CDR3 sequences, approximately 22% appearing once. CDR3 size: 13 residues. Germline CDR1 reads MDHEN; CDR2 reads SYDVKM. Trimming cost V 6 bases and J 1 base, with 9 bases left between them. The TCR comes from a female donor with Graves disease. The chain has TRBV28 and TRBJ2-5; TRBD1 is a possible D gene (6 bases). The sequenced sample was peripheral blood mononuclear cells (PBMCs), obtained when the disease was refractory, from a patient treated with antithyroid drugs. Here the CDR3 reads CASRSTGQETQYF. The CDR3 nucleotides are TGTGCCAGCAGATCGACAGGCCAAGAGACCCAGTACTTC. Drawing the rest from reference TRBV28 and TRBJ2-5, the complete variable domain is DVKVTQSSRYLVKRTGEKVFLECVQDMDHENMFWYRQDPGLGLRLIYFSYDVKMKEKGDIPEGYSVSREKKERFSLILESASTNQTSMYLCASRSTGQETQYFGPGTRLLVL.